This T cell receptor (beta chain) emerged from a study of blood T cell repertoires in COVID-19. About the research overall: The United States, Italy and Spain supplied acute and convalescent COVID-19 samples. T cells, B-cell-depleted T cells, or PBMCs provided the cDNA or gDNA that served as material.

This clone occurred once. Germline loops: CDR1 SEHNR, CDR2 FQNEAQ (reference sequence). This CDR3 region has 15 residues. The V end lost 3 bases, the J end lost 0 bases, and 9 bases lay between the germline ends. As originally analysed: Amplification from reference gene primers served as the basis for estimated nucleated cell counts. The protocol was immunoSEQ multiplex PCR, while the TCRdb copy is restricted to in-frame clones and leaves out a portion. D and trimming come from the DNA, and the V and J calls and clone size come from that table. This table has around 71,000 clones, about 89% appearing once.

V usage is TRBV7-9 and J usage is TRBJ1-3; tentative D call: TRBD1 (5 bases). The sequenced sample consisted of peripheral blood. The TCR originated in a woman aged 55-70 years with acute or convalescent COVID-19. CDR3 coding DNA: TGTGCCAGCAGCTTCGCGACAGTCTCTGGAAACACCATATATTTT. This encodes CASSFATVSGNTIYF. The full variable domain, completed using reference TRBV7-9 and TRBJ1-3, is DTGVSQNPRHKITKRGQNVTFRCDPISEHNRLYWYRQTLGQGPEFLTYFQNEAQLEKSRLLSDRFSAERPKGSFSTLEIQRTEQGDSAMYLCASSFATVSGNTIYFGEGSWLTVV.